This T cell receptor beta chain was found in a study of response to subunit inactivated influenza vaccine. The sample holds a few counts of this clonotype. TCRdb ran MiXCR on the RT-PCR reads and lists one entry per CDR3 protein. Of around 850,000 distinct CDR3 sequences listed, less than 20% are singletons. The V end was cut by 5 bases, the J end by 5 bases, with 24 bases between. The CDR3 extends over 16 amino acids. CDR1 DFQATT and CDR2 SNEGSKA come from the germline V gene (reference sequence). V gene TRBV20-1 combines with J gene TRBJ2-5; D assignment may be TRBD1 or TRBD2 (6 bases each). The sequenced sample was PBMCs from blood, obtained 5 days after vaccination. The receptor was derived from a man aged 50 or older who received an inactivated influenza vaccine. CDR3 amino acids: CSAHCNGGPTEETQYF. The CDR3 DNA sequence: TGCAGTGCTCATTGTAATGGGGGGCCGACCGAGGAGACCCAGTACTTC.